This T cell receptor (beta chain) was profiled in a study of T-cell reconstitution after alpha-beta-depleted transplantation in children. Overall study findings and caveats: Recipient T cells and thymic progenitors that survived gave rise to the high TCRbeta diversity observed at day 60 in some patients. Roughly two months post-transplant, alpha-beta T cells reportedly originated from several hundred graft clones that had expanded. After one year, T-cell counts and TCRbeta diversity mostly came from new T cells.

The CDR3 covers 12 residues. Germline V gene lookup returns CDR1 DFQATT and CDR2 SNEGSKA (reference sequence). The ends were cut back, 5 bases at V and 5 bases at J, with 12 bases in the middle. Preparation of the TCRbeta library was carried out with unique molecular identifiers. One entry per CDR3 protein, called by TCRdb with MiXCR from the PCR reads. The sample has 200,000 to 250,000 distinct CDR3 sequences, approximately 10% seen once. Comments on this clonotype: Its antigen remains unidentified.

The chain combines TRBV20-1 with TRBJ2-5; no definite D call. Sequences were derived from PBMCs, sampled before TCRalphabeta/CD19-depleted stem cell transplant. The origin of this receptor is a child younger than two with acute myeloid leukemia, due to receive a stem cell transplant. For the CDR3, the DNA is TGCAGTGCTCGACGTGGTGGGGAGACCCAGTACTTC. Translating gives CSARRGGETQYF.